This entry concerns a single T cell receptor beta chain. V shed 3 bases, J shed 7 bases, and the junction held 9 bases outside the gene matches. There are 15 residues in the CDR3. The source of the sample is a study of long-term antiretroviral therapy in people with HIV. On the study more broadly: The oldest samples precede the 2015 immediate-ART recommendation by about a decade.

Samples were assayed with immunoSEQ v3.0 at survey level. Sequencing was designed to cover roughly 40,000-55,000 T-cell genomes in each sample. Profiling relied on immunoSEQ multiplex PCR, and the TCRdb table lists in-frame clones only, not all of them. The table includes about 11,000 clones, approximately 80% detected once. This chain joins TRBV23-1 and TRBJ1-2; TRBD1 agrees at 9 bases. TRBV23-1 is reported as an ORF; its role is uncertain. This sequence was found in a man aged 40-50 years with HIV. Here the sequenced sample was unsorted PBMCs, taken 1.2 years after starting antiretroviral therapy. CDR3 loop: CASSQGNRGPGGYTF. CDR3 in DNA: TGCGCCAGCAGTCAGGGGAACAGGGGGCCCGGTGGCTACACCTTC.